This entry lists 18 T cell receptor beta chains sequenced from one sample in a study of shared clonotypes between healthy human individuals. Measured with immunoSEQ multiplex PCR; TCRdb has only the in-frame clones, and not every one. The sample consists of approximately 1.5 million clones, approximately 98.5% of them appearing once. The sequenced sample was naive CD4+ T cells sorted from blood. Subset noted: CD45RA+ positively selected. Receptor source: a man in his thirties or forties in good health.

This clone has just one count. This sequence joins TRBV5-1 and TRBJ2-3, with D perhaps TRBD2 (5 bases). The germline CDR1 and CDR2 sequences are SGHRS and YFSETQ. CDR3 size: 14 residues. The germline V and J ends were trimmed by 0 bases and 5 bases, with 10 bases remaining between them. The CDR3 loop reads CASSLEGVEDTQYF. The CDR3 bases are TGCGCCAGCAGCTTGGAGGGAGTAGAAGATACGCAGTATTTT.

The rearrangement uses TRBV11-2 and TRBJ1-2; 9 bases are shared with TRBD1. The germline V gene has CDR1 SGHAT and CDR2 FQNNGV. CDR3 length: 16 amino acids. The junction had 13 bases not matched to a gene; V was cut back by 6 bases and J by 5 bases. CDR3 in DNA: TGTGCCAGCAGGCGACCTGGACAGGGGCATGAATATGGCTACACCTTC. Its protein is CASRRPGQGHEYGYTF. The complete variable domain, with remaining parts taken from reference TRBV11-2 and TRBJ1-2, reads EAGVAQSPRYKIIEKRQSVAFWCNPISGHATLYWYQQILGQGPKLLIQFQNNGVVDDSQLPKDRFSAERLKGVDSTLKIQPAKLEDSAVYLCASRRPGQGHEYGYTFGSGTRLTVV.

The CDR3 DNA sequence: TGTGCCAGCAGTTTCGGAGGGACCTTGAACTATGGCTACACCTTC. Translating it yields CASSFGGTLNYGYTF. The chain couples TRBV28 to TRBJ1-2; D is perhaps TRBD1 (5 bases). The CDR3 has 15 amino acids. V was pared by 3 bases and J by 2 bases, with 13 bases between. Germline V gene lookup returns CDR1 MDHEN and CDR2 SYDVKM.

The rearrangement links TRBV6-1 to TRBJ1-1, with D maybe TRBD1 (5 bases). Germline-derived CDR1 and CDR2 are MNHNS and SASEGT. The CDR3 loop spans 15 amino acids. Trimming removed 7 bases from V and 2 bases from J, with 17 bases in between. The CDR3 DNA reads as TGTGCCAGCAACGCCCTGACAGTTTTCAACACTGAAGCTTTCTTT. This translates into CASNALTVFNTEAFF.

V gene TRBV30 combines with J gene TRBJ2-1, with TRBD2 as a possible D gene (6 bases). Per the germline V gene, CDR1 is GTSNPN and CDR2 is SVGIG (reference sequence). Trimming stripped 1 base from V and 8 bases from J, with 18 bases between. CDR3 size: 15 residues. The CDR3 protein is CAWSAGTGAFDEQFF. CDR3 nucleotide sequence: TGTGCCTGGAGTGCCGGGACTGGAGCATTTGATGAGCAGTTCTTC.

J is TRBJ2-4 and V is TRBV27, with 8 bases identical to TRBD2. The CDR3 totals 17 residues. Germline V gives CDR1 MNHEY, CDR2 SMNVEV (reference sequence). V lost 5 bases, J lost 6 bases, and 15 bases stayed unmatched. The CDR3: CASSPMTSASDSNIQYF. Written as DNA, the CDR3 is TGTGCCAGCAGTCCGATGACTAGCGCATCAGATTCAAACATTCAGTACTTC.

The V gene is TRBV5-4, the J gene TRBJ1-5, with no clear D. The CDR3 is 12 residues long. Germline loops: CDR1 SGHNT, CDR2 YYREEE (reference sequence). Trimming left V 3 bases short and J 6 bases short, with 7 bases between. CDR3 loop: CASSSDGQPQHF. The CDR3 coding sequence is TGTGCCAGCAGCTCCGATGGTCAGCCCCAGCATTTT.

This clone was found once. The CDR3 region is CATTQGQTKGSYEQYF. The CDR3 bases are TGTGCCACCACCCAGGGACAGACGAAGGGGTCCTACGAGCAGTACTTC. This sequence joins TRBV15 and TRBJ2-7; 7 bases fit TRBD1. The length of the CDR3 is 16 residues. The germline V gene has CDR1 LNHNV and CDR2 YYDKDF (reference sequence). J was trimmed by 1 base and V by 7 bases; bases with no gene match: 13.

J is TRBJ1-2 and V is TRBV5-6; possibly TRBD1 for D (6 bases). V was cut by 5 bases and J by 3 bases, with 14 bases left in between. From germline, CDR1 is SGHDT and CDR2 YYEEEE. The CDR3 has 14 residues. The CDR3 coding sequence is TGTGCCAGCAGGCGGACAGCTTCGGACTATGGCTACACCTTC. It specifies CASRRTASDYGYTF.

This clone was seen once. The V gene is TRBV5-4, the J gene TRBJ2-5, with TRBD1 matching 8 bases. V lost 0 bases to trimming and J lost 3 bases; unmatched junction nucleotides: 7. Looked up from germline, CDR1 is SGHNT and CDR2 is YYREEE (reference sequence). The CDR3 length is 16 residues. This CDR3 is CASSLGPGQGKETQYF. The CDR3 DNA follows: TGTGCCAGCAGCTTGGGACCTGGACAGGGTAAAGAGACCCAGTACTTC.

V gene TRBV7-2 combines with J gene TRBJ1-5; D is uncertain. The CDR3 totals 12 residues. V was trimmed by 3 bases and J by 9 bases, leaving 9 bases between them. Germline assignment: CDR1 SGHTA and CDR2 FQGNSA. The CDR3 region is CASSFAAAPQHF. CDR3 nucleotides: TGTGCCAGCAGCTTTGCGGCGGCGCCCCAGCATTTT. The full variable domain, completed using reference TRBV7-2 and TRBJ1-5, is GAGVSQSPSNKVTEKGKDVELRCDPISGHTALYWYRQSLGQGLEFLIYFQGNSAPDKSGLPSDRFSAERTGGSVSTLTIQRTQQEDSAVYLCASSFAAAPQHFGDGTRLSIL.

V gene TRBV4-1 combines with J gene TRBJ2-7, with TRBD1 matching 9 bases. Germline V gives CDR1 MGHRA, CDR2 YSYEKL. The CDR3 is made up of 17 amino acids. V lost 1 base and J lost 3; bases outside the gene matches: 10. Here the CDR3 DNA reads TGCGCCAGCAGCCAAGTGACCCCGGGACAGGGAGTCTACGAGCAGTACTTC. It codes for CASSQVTPGQGVYEQYF.

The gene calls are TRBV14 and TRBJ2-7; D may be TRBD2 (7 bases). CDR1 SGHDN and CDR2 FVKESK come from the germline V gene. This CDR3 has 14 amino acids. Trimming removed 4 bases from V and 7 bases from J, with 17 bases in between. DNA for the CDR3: TGTGCCAGCAGCCCCCTACTAGCGCAGGGGGAGCAGTACTTC. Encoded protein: CASSPLLAQGEQYF.

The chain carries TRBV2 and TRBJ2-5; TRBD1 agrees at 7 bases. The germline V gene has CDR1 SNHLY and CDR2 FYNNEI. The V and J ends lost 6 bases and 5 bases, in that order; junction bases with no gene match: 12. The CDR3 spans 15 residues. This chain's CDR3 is CASRSRGQRSETQYF. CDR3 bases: TGTGCCAGCAGATCTAGGGGGCAGCGGAGCGAGACCCAGTACTTC.

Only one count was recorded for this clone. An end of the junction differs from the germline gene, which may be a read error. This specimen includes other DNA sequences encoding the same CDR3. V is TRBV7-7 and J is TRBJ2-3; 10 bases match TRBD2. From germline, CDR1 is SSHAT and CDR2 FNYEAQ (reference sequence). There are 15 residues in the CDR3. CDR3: CASSLGTSGTDTQYF. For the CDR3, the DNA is TGTGCTAGCAGCTTAGGGACTAGCGGCACAGATACGCAGTATTTT.

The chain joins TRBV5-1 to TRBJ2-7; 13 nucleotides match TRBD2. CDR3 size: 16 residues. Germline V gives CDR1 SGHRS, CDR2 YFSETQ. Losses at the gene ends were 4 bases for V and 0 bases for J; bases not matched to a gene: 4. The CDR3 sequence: CASSQGTSGISYEQYF. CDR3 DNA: TGCGCCAGCAGCCAAGGGACTAGCGGGATCTCCTACGAGCAGTACTTC.

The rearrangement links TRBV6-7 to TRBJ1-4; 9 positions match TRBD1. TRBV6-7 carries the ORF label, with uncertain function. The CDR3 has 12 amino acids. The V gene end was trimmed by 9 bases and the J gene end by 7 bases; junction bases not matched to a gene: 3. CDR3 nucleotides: TGTGCCAGAGACAGGGGGAGTGAAAAACTGTTTTTT. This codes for CARDRGSEKLFF.

CDR3 sequence: CASSKTGGDIQYF. CDR3 nucleotide sequence: TGTGCCAGCTCGAAGACGGGGGGGGACATTCAGTACTTC. The chain links TRBV18 to TRBJ2-4, with 8 bases aligning to TRBD2. From germline, CDR1 is KGHSH and CDR2 LQKENI. V was pared by 6 bases and J by 8 bases, with 6 bases of the junction left unmatched. CDR3 length: 13 amino acids.